Described below is a single T cell receptor (beta chain) sequence and its context. The source of the sample is a study of blood T cells in healthy people across ages. With a J-beta primer mix and a sample-barcoded 5' primer, a second PCR ran about 7 to 11 cycles. Unique molecular identifiers of 12 random nucleotides labeled each cDNA. TCRdb analysed the 5' RACE reads with MiXCR anew, one entry per CDR3 protein. This sample has approximately 800,000 distinct CDR3 sequences, with 58% found just once. This CDR3 is 15 amino acids long. Germline V gene lookup returns CDR1 MNHEY and CDR2 SMNVEV (reference sequence). Trimming cost V 3 bases and J 0 bases, with 11 bases left between them.

Sequences were obtained from blood. The receptor's source is a man between 25 and 39 years old in good health. The rearrangement uses TRBV27 and TRBJ1-2, with a tentative D call TRBD1 (5 bases). CDR3 loop: CASSLTVPANYGYTF. The CDR3 DNA sequence: TGTGCCAGCAGTTTGACAGTTCCAGCTAACTATGGCTACACCTTC.